This T cell receptor (beta chain) came from a study of cytomegalovirus exposure and HLA in healthy donors. Broader study findings: In vitro, a few CMV-associated chains proved specific for CMV antigens. Highly shared sequence variants in one cluster were likely a sequencing artifact. It was reported that TCR beta sequences correctly inferred the HLA-A and HLA-B alleles for most subjects.

V lost 5 bases and J 7 bases, leaving 10 bases between the germline ends. The germline CDR1 and CDR2 sequences are MDHEN and SYDVKM. The CDR3 sequence is 12 residues long. Comments on this clone: Its antigen is not identified.

The study ran its PCR with 60 Vbeta and 13 Jbeta primers. Profiling relied on immunoSEQ multiplex PCR, and the TCRdb table lists in-frame clones only, not all of them. The sample consists of 150,000 to 200,000 clones, about 80% of them appearing once. Sequencing input: PBMCs. The gene calls are TRBV28 and TRBJ2-3; no clear D. The TCR comes from a woman aged 50 to 60 in good health and CMV-seropositive. In DNA, the CDR3 is TGTGCCAGCAGTCGGTCCTCGTATACGCAGTATTTT. Encoded protein: CASSRSSYTQYF.